This T cell receptor (beta chain) was sequenced during a study of CXCR3-negative and CXCR3-positive naive CD8 T cells. In preparing the TRB cDNA libraries, 5' RACE with UMI labels was used. With the 5' RACE reads reprocessed, TCRdb shows one record per CDR3 protein and no DNA. In total, the table holds several thousand distinct CDR3 sequences. On this clonotype itself: The antigen is not known.

Subsets of CD8+ T cells were each sorted in triplicate at about 300,000 cells apiece. Findings of the study overall: Naive cells that were CXCR3-positive had more hydrophobic TRB CDR3s (compared with CXCR3-negative naive cells). In naive cells, CXCR3-negative and CXCR3-positive subsets had similar TRBV-TRBJ usage; memory cells differed. Comparably high diversity marked both naive subsets, whereas memory CD8+ cells had much lower diversity.

The material sequenced was naive CXCR3- CD8+ T cells from blood. Regarding subset: CD45RO-CCR7+CD27+CD95- naive CD8+ T cells lacking CXCR3 (TNR3-). The sequence came from a human donor in good health. Some clones in this sample may be carry-over from other donors' samples.

This chain's CDR3 is CSAVGMVTDRLKETQYF. The rearrangement uses TRBV29-1 and TRBJ2-5; TCRdb calls TRBD1, which cannot be checked without DNA. The CDR3 totals 17 residues. Germline CDR1 is SQVTM and CDR2 is ANQGSEA.